This T cell receptor beta chain was obtained from a study of cytomegalovirus exposure and HLA in healthy donors. The PCR contained 60 Vbeta and 13 Jbeta primers. Sequenced by immunoSEQ multiplex PCR; TCRdb stores in-frame clones only, minus some. The sample has around 200,000 clones, over 70% seen once. V gave up 6 bases and J gave up 4 bases, with 15 bases separating them. The CDR3 contains 14 residues. The V gene's germline CDR1 is LNHDA and CDR2 SQIVND (reference sequence). The V gene is TRBV19, the J gene TRBJ1-1; tentatively, D is TRBD1 (5 bases). The sequenced sample consisted of PBMCs. This TCR derives from a man between 50 and 59 years old in good health and CMV-seronegative. DNA for the CDR3: TGTGCCAGTAGATCATCACCGGGGGGCACTGAAGCTTTCTTT. It yields the protein CASRSSPGGTEAFF. Using reference TRBV19 and TRBJ1-1 for the parts outside the CDR3, the full variable domain is DGGITQSPKYLFRKEGQNVTLSCEQNLNHDAMYWYRQDPGQGLRLIYYSQIVNDFQKGDIAEGYSVSREKKESFPLTVTSAQKNPTAFYLCASRSSPGGTEAFFGQGTRLTVV.